This entry concerns a single T cell receptor beta chain. Antigen unknown. The data originate from a study of CD8+ T cells in alopecia areata. General study findings and limits: Clonality in lesional scalp, especially alopecia totalis/universalis, exceeded that of normal scalp. Among patients, TCR sharing was less clear than in mice, a difference possibly due in part to HLA diversity in the patient population. Normal-skin resident alphabeta T cells also appear among scalp sample sequences.

Sequencing used cDNA as its template, made by extracting RNA and reverse transcribing it. The repertoire was sequenced with immunoSEQ multiplex PCR; TCRdb's copy has only in-frame clones and lacks some. The table records about 140,000 clones, roughly 60% of them present only once. Sorting from PBMCs produced CD4+ and CD8+ T cells. The sequenced material came from CD8+ T cells sorted from blood. The receptor was isolated from a human donor in good health.

The CDR3 region is CASSLWGLAPNYEQYF. The CDR3 DNA is TGCGCCAGCAGCTTGTGGGGTTTAGCACCCAACTACGAGCAGTACTTC. The chain is built from TRBV5-1 and TRBJ2-7, with no clear D. CDR3 length: 16 residues. Looked up from germline, CDR1 is SGHRS and CDR2 is YFSETQ. V lost 1 base to trimming and J lost 3 bases, with 17 bases between them.